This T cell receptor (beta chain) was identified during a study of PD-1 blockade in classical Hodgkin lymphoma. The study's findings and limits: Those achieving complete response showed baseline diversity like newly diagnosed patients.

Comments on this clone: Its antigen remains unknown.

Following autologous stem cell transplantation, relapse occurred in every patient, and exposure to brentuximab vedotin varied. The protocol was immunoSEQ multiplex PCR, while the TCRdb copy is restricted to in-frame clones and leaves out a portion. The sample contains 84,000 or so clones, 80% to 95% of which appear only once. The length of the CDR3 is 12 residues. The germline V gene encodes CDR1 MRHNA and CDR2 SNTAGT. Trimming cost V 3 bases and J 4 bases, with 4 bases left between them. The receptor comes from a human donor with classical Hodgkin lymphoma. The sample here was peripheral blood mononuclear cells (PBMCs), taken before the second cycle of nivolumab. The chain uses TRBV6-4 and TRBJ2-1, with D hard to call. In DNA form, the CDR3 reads TGTGCCAGCAGTGAGGGATACAATGAGCAGTTCTTC. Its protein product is CASSEGYNEQFF.